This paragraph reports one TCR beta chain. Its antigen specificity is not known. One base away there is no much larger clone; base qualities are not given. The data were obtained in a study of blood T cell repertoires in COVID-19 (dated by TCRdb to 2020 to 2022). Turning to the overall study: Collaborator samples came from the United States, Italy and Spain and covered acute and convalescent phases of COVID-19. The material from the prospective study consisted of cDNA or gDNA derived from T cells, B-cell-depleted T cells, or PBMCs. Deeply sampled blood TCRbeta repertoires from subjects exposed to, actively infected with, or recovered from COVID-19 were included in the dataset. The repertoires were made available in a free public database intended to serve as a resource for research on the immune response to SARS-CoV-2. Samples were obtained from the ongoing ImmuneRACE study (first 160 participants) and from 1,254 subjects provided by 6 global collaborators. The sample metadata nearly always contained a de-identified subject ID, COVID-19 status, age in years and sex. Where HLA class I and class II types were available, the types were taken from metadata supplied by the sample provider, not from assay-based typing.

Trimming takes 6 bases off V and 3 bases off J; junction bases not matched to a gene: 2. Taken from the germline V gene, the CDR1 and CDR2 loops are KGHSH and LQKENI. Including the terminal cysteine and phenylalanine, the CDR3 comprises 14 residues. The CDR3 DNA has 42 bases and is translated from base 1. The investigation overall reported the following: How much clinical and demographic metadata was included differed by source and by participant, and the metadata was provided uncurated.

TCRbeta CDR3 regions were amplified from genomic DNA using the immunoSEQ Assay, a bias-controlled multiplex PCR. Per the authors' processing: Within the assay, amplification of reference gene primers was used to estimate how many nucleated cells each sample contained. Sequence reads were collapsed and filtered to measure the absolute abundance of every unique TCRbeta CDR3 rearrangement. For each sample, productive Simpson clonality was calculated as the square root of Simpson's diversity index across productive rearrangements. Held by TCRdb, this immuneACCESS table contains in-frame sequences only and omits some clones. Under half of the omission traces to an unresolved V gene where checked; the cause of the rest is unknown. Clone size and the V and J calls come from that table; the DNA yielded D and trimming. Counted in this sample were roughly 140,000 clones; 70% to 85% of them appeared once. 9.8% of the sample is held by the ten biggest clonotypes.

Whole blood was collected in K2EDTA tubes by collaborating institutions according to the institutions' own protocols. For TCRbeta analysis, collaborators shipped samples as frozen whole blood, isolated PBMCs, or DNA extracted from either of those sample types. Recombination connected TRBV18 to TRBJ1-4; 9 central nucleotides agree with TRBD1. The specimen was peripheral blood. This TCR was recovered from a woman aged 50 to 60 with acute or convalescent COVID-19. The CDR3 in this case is CASSRDRANEKLFF. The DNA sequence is TGTGCCAGCTCTCGGGACAGGGCTAATGAAAAACTGTTTTTT.